A single sample gave rise to the 15 T cell receptor beta chains below, sequenced in a study of T cells in localized non-small cell lung cancer. Method: immunoSEQ multiplex PCR; TCRdb's copy keeps in-frame clones and lacks some. The sample includes tens of thousands of clones, approximately 80% seen only once; the top ten take roughly 9.8%. The sample consisted of peripheral blood, taken before any cancer treatment. Receptors originate from a female donor of 60 years or more with stage I lung adenocarcinoma.

Ten or more counts support this clone. The same CDR3 also results from other DNA sequences found in this sample. The gene calls are TRBV4-2 and TRBJ2-7; unclear D gene. The CDR3 runs 14 residues. V shed 0 bases and J shed 0 bases, with 6 bases lying between them. CDR1 is LGHNA, CDR2 YNFKEQ, per germline. CDR3 in amino acids: CASSQDYNSYEQYF. CDR3 coding DNA: TGTGCCAGCAGCCAAGATTACAACTCCTACGAGCAGTACTTC.

In this sample, this clone turned up a few times. This chain links TRBV13 with TRBJ1-1, with no clear D. V lost 4 bases to trimming and J lost 5 bases, with 8 bases between them. CDR3 length: 12 residues. Germline V gene lookup returns CDR1 PRHDT and CDR2 FYEKMQ (reference sequence). CDR3: CASSSSDTEAFF. The CDR3 DNA is TGTGCCAGCAGCTCCTCAGATACTGAAGCTTTCTTT. Using reference TRBV13 and TRBJ1-1 for the parts outside the CDR3, the full variable domain is AAGVIQSPRHLIKEKRETATLKCYPIPRHDTVYWYQQGPGQDPQFLISFYEKMQSDKGSIPDRFSAQQFSDYHSELNMSSLELGDSALYFCASSSSDTEAFFGQGTRLTVV.

V is TRBV6-1 and J is TRBJ1-6; weak D call: TRBD1 (6 bases). The CDR3 length is 18 residues. Germline V gene data show CDR1 as MNHNS and CDR2 as SASEGT. V gave up 0 bases and J gave up 1 base, with 13 bases separating them. CDR3 loop: CASSEAVQGVSYNSPLHF. The CDR3 nucleotides are TGTGCCAGCAGTGAAGCGGTACAGGGAGTATCCTATAATTCACCCCTCCACTTT.

The chain links TRBV5-6 to TRBJ2-5; no reliable D call. CDR3 length: 15 amino acids. In germline, CDR1 is SGHDT, CDR2 YYEEEE. Trimming pared 0 bases from V and 2 bases from J, leaving 11 bases between. The CDR3 here is CASSLDLERQETQYF. The CDR3 DNA reads as TGTGCCAGCAGCTTGGATTTGGAGAGACAAGAGACCCAGTACTTC.

The sample holds one count of this clone. The chain joins TRBV7-2 to TRBJ2-3; TRBD2 aligns across 9 bases. The CDR3 is 14 amino acids. J lost 6 bases, V lost 5 bases, and 6 bases had no gene match. Germline V gene lookup returns CDR1 SGHTA and CDR2 FQGNSA. The CDR3: CASSLGLASDTQYF. The CDR3 DNA sequence: TGTGCCAGCAGCCTGGGACTAGCCTCGGATACGCAGTATTTT.

The chain uses TRBV6-1 and TRBJ1-1; D possibly corresponds to TRBD1 (5 bases). Between the trimmed V and J ends, which lost 10 bases and 0 bases, there was a span of 15 bases. Germline-derived CDR1 and CDR2 are MNHNS and SASEGT. The CDR3 totals 14 residues. CDR3 coding DNA: TGTGCCACCGGCGGGCAGGGATTGAACACTGAAGCTTTCTTT. It encodes CATGGQGLNTEAFF.

The CDR3 protein is CATSYLEAFF. Here the CDR3 DNA reads TGTGCCACCAGCTATTTGGAAGCTTTCTTT. The chain joins TRBV28 to TRBJ1-1; D remains ambiguous. Per germline, CDR1 MDHEN and CDR2 SYDVKM. Trimming shortened V by 10 bases and J by 8 bases, and 11 bases separated the two germline ends. CDR3 size: 10 residues.

The CDR3 DNA is TGCAGTGCTAGAGCCCCAGAGACCCAGTACTTC. It yields the protein CSARAPETQYF. V gene TRBV20-1 combines with J gene TRBJ2-5; D remains ambiguous. Between the trimmed V and J ends, which lost 1 base and 4 bases, there was a span of 4 bases. This CDR3 region has 11 residues. CDR1 and CDR2 from the germline V gene are DFQATT and SNEGSKA (reference sequence).

The chain uses TRBV29-1 and TRBJ2-2, with TRBD1 matching over 7 bases. After removal of 5 bases from V and 6 bases from J, the junction contained 15 bases not matched to a gene. The CDR3 has 16 amino acids. CDR1 and CDR2 (germline): SQVTM, ANQGSEA. The CDR3 region is CSVLRGTVTNPGELFF. CDR3 nucleotide sequence: TGCAGCGTTCTAAGGGGGACAGTTACTAACCCCGGGGAGCTGTTTTTT.

The V and J genes are TRBV30 and TRBJ1-4; weak D call: TRBD1 (5 bases). CDR1 is GTSNPN and CDR2 is SVGIG in the germline V gene (reference sequence). With 0 bases removed from V and 8 bases from J, the gap between germline ends came to 19 bases. The CDR3 has 16 amino acids. DNA of the CDR3: TGTGCCTGGAGTGTTGTTAGGGGAGGCCCGAGGGAAAAACTGTTTTTT. Amino acid sequence: CAWSVVRGGPREKLFF.

This clone occurred once. This chain joins TRBV7-2 and TRBJ1-3; D not certain. The CDR3 is 16 residues long. The germline V and J ends were trimmed by 5 bases and 3 bases, with 17 bases remaining between them. Germline V CDR1 and CDR2: SGHTA, FQGNSA. The CDR3 DNA reads TGTGCCAGCAGCCCAACACGGAGACTGAATGGAAACACCATATATTTT. Amino acid sequence: CASSPTRRLNGNTIYF.

This chain connects TRBV7-9 to TRBJ1-2; 7 bases align to TRBD1. This CDR3 region has 15 residues. Trimming removed 2 bases from V and 2 bases from J; junction bases left unmatched: 5. Per germline, CDR1 SEHNR and CDR2 FQNEAQ (reference sequence). The CDR3 DNA is TGTGCCAGCAGCTTAATCCAGGGACAGAACTATGGCTACACCTTC. Amino acid sequence: CASSLIQGQNYGYTF. Together with reference TRBV7-9 and TRBJ1-2, the CDR3 gives the full variable domain: DTGVSQNPRHKITKRGQNVTFRCDPISEHNRLYWYRQTLGQGPEFLTYFQNEAQLEKSRLLSDRFSAERPKGSFSTLEIQRTEQGDSAMYLCASSLIQGQNYGYTFGSGTRLTVV.

The CDR3 loop is CASSVAVDNQPQHF. As DNA, the CDR3 is TGTGCCAGCAGCGTAGCGGTGGACAATCAGCCCCAGCATTTT. The chain recombines TRBV9 with TRBJ1-5; D is uncertain. The V and J ends lost 0 bases and 3 bases respectively, with 7 bases between them. The CDR3 consists of 14 residues. The germline V gene encodes CDR1 SGDLS and CDR2 YYNGEE.

The rearrangement joins TRBV6-1 to TRBJ2-1; the D is unclear. Germline V CDR1 and CDR2: MNHNS, SASEGT. This CDR3 has 15 amino acids. V lost 6 bases and J lost 4, with 16 bases in between. CDR3 DNA sequence: TGTGCCAGCAGAGGGTCCAGTCCTTTGTACAATGAGCAGTTCTTC. It translates to CASRGSSPLYNEQFF.

V gene TRBV19 combines with J gene TRBJ1-2; maybe TRBD1 (6 bases). CDR3 length: 13 residues. Germline V CDR1 and CDR2: LNHDA, SQIVND (reference sequence). The V and J ends lost 7 bases and 4 bases respectively, with 13 bases between them. In DNA, the CDR3 is TGTGCCAGTACCCGGATGGGGGCCTATGGCTACACCTTC. Its protein is CASTRMGAYGYTF.